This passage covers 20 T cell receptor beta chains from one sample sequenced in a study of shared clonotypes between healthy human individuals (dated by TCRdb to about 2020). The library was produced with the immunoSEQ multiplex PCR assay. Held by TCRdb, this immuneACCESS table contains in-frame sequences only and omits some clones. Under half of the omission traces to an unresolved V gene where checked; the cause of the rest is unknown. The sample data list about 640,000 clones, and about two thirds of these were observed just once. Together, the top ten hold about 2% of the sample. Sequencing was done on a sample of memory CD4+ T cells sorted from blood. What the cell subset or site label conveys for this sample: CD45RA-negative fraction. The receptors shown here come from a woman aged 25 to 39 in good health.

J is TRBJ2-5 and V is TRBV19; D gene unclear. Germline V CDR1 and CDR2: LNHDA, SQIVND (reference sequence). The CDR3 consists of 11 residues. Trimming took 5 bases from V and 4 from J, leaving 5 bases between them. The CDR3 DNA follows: TGTGCCAGTAGTCAAAGAGAGACCCAGTACTTC. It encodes CASSQRETQYF.

For the CDR3, the DNA is TGTGCCAGCTCACCTAGCGCGGGTACAGATACGCAGTATTTT. This encodes CASSPSAGTDTQYF. This chain connects TRBV18 to TRBJ2-3, with D maybe TRBD2 (5 bases). The CDR3 is 14 residues long. V was shortened by 3 bases and J by 3 bases, with 10 bases between the two germline ends. The germline V gene encodes CDR1 KGHSH and CDR2 LQKENI.

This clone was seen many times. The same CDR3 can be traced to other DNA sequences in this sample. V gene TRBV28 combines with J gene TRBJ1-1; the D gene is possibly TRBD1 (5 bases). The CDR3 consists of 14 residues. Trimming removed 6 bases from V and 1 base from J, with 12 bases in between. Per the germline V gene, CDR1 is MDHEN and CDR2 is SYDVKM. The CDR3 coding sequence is TGTGCCAGCAGCCCAGGGTGGCAGAACACTGAAGCTTTCTTT. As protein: CASSPGWQNTEAFF. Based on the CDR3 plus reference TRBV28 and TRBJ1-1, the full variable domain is DVKVTQSSRYLVKRTGEKVFLECVQDMDHENMFWYRQDPGLGLRLIYFSYDVKMKEKGDIPEGYSVSREKKERFSLILESASTNQTSMYLCASSPGWQNTEAFFGQGTRLTVV.

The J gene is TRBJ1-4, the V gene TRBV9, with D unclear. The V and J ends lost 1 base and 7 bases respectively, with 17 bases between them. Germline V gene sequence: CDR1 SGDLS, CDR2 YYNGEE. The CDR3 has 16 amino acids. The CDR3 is CASSVTPSPVGEKLFF. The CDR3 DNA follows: TGTGCCAGCAGCGTAACCCCTAGTCCCGTGGGTGAAAAACTGTTTTTT.

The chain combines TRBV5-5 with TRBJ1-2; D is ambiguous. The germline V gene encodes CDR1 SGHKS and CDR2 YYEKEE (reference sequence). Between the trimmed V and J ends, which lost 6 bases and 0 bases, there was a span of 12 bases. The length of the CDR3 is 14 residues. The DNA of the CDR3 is TGTGCCAGCACCTGGTCCGCCCCTAACTATGGCTACACCTTC. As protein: CASTWSAPNYGYTF.

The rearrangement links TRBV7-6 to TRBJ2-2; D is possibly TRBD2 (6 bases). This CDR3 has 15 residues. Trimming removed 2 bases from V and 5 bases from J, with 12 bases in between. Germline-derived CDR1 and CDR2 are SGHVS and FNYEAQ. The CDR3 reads CASSLLEGGTGELFF. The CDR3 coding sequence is TGTGCCAGCAGCTTACTCGAGGGAGGTACCGGGGAGCTGTTTTTT.

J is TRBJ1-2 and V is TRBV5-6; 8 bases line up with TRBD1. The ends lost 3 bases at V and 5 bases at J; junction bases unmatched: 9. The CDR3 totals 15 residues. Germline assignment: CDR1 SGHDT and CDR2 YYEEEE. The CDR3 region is CASSSGQGVGYGYTF. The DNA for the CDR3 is TGTGCCAGCAGCTCCGGACAGGGAGTTGGGTATGGCTACACCTTC. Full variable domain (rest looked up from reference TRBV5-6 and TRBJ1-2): DAGVTQSPTHLIKTRGQQVTLRCSPKSGHDTVSWYQQALGQGPQFIFQYYEEEERQRGNFPDRFSGHQFPNYSSELNVNALLLGDSALYLCASSSGQGVGYGYTFGSGTRLTVV.

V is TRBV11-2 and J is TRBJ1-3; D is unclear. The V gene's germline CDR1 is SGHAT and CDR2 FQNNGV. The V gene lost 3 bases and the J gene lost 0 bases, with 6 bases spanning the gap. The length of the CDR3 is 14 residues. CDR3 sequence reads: CASSFTYSGNTIYF. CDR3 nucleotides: TGTGCCAGCAGCTTTACCTACTCTGGAAACACCATATATTTT.

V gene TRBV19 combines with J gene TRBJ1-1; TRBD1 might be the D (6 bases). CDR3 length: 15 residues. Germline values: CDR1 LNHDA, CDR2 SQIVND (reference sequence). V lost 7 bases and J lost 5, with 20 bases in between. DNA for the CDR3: TGTGCCAGTACCGAGGGGGGCAGGGTGAGAACTGAAGCTTTCTTT. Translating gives CASTEGGRVRTEAFF.

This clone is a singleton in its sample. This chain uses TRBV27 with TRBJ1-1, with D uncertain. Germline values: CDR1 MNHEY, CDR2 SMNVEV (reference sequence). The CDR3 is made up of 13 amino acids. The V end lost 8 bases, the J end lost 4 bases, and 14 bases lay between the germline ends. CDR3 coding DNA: TGTGCCAGCCAGCCCCGGCTCGGCACTGAAGCTTTCTTT. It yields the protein CASQPRLGTEAFF.

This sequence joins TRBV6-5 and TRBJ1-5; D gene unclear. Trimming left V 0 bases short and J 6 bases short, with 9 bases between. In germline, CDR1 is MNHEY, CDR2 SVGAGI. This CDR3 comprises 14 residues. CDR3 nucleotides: TGTGCCAGCAGTTACTCTGGAATCGGTCAGCCCCAGCATTTT. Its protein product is CASSYSGIGQPQHF.

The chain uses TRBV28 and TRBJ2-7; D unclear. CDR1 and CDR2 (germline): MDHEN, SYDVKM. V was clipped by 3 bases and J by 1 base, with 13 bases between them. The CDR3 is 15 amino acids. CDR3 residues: CASSFSGVDSYEQYF. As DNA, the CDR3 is TGTGCCAGCAGTTTTAGTGGGGTCGATTCCTACGAGCAGTACTTC. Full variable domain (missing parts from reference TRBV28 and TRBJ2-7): DVKVTQSSRYLVKRTGEKVFLECVQDMDHENMFWYRQDPGLGLRLIYFSYDVKMKEKGDIPEGYSVSREKKERFSLILESASTNQTSMYLCASSFSGVDSYEQYFGPGTRLTVT.

CDR3 sequence reads: CASSLVAGEAGELFF. In DNA form, the CDR3 reads TGCGCCAGCAGCTTGGTCGCGGGAGAAGCCGGGGAGCTGTTTTTT. The chain joins TRBV5-1 to TRBJ2-2; 7 bases map to TRBD2. CDR3 size: 15 residues. Germline V lookup: CDR1 SGHRS, CDR2 YFSETQ. Trimming cost V 0 bases and J 6 bases; bases outside gene matches: 5.

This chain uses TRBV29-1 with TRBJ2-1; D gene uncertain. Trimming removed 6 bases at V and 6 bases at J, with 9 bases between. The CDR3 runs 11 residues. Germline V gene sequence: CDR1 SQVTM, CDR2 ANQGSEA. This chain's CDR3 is CSVSQGNEQFF. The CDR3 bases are TGCAGCGTGTCTCAAGGCAATGAGCAGTTCTTC.

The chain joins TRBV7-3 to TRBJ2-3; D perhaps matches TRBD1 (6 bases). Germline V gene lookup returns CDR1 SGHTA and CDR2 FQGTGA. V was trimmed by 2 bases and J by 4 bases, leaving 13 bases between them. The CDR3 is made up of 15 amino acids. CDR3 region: CASSLQTGRADTQYF. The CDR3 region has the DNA TGTGCCAGCAGCTTACAGACAGGACGGGCAGATACGCAGTATTTT.

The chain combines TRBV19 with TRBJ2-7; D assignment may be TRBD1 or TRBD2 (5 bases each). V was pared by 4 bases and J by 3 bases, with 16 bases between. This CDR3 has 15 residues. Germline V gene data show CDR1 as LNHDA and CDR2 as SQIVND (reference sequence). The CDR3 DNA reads TGTGCCAGTAGTACTGGGACCTCCAGGAGCTACGAGCAGTACTTC. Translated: CASSTGTSRSYEQYF.

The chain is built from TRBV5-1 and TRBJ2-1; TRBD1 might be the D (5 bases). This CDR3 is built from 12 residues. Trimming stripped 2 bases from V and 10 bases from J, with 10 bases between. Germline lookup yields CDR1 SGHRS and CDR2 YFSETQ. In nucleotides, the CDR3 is TGCGCCAGCAGCTTAACAGGTCGCGAGCAGTTCTTC. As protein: CASSLTGREQFF.

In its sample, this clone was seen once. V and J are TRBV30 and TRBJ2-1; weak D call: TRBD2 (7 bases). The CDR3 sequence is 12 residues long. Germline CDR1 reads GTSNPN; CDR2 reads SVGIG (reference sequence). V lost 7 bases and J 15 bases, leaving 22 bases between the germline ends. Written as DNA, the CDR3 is TGTGCCTCTGGCCACGGGGGGCCTGCGGTGTTCTTC. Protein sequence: CASGHGGPAVFF.

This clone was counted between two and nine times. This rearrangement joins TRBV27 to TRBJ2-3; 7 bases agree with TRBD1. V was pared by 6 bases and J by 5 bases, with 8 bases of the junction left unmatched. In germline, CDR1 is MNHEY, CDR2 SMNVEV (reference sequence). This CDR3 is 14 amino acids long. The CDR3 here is CASSKQGFGDTQYF. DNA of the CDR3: TGTGCCAGCAGCAAACAGGGGTTTGGAGATACGCAGTATTTT.

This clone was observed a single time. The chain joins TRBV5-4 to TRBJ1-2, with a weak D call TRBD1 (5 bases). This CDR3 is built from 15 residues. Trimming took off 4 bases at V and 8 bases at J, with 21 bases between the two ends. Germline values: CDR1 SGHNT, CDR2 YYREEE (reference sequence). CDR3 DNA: TGTGCCAGCAGCCTTGAGGCGACAGCTCCGAGGGGCTACACCTTC. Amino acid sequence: CASSLEATAPRGYTF.